This entry lists 14 T cell receptor beta chains sequenced from one sample in a study of T-cell memory formation after mild COVID-19. TCRdb re-derived calls from the 5' RACE reads in MiXCR, one entry per CDR3 protein. The sample includes 300,000 to 350,000 distinct CDR3 sequences, approximately 14% of them seen just once. The sample comprised PBMCs or a T cell subset sorted from them (not recorded which). The receptors were sampled from a man aged 18 to 35 who had mild COVID-19 (a few samples of this study predate the infection). Cell type and time point are not known.

This clonotype was found many times. The chain links TRBV4-1 to TRBJ2-1, with D perhaps TRBD1 (5 bases). Trimming took off 1 base at V and 3 bases at J, with 13 bases between the two ends. The CDR3 sequence is 16 residues long. CDR1 and CDR2 from the germline V gene are MGHRA and YSYEKL. The CDR3 sequence is CASSQVFRRGYNEQFF. The CDR3 bases are TGCGCCAGCAGCCAAGTCTTTAGAAGGGGCTACAATGAGCAGTTCTTC.

In this sample, this clonotype turned up a few times. The chain has TRBV25-1 and TRBJ1-1, with TRBD1 identical over 7 bases. The CDR3 sequence is 14 residues long. The germline CDR1 and CDR2 sequences are MGHDK and SYGVNS. V gave up 4 bases and J gave up 6 bases; unmatched junction bases: 8. CDR3 in DNA: TGTGCCAGCAGTGGATTTGGGACAGTGCCTGAAGCTTTCTTT. This sequence encodes CASSGFGTVPEAFF.

This clonotype has a handful of counts. V usage is TRBV20-1 and J usage is TRBJ1-3; perhaps TRBD1 as D (5 bases). This CDR3 region has 13 residues. Germline V gene data show CDR1 as DFQATT and CDR2 as SNEGSKA (reference sequence). V dropped 6 bases and J dropped 7 bases, with 16 bases sitting between them. Here the CDR3 reads CSAQGRGRNTIYF. Written as DNA, the CDR3 is TGCAGTGCCCAGGGCCGAGGTCGGAACACCATATATTTT.

This clonotype has just a few counts. The rearrangement links TRBV5-1 to TRBJ1-5; D is unclear. The germline V gene encodes CDR1 SGHRS and CDR2 YFSETQ. The CDR3 is 14 amino acids. Trimming pared 0 bases from V and 4 bases from J, leaving 8 bases between. The CDR3 sequence: CASSLVAGNQPQHF. CDR3 DNA: TGCGCCAGCAGCTTGGTTGCCGGGAATCAGCCCCAGCATTTT.

The chain has TRBV5-4 and TRBJ2-7; 7 positions match TRBD1. CDR1 SGHNT and CDR2 YYREEE come from the germline V gene (reference sequence). This CDR3 is built from 16 residues. V was pared by 5 bases and J by 1 base, with 12 bases of the junction left unmatched. CDR3 residues: CASSPGTATTSYEQYF. CDR3 DNA: TGTGCCAGCAGTCCCGGGACAGCCACGACATCCTACGAGCAGTACTTC.

There are many counts of this clonotype. The V and J genes are TRBV5-1 and TRBJ2-3; 8 nucleotides match TRBD1. This CDR3 is 14 amino acids long. Unmatched junction bases numbered 4, after V lost 1 base and J lost 6 bases. The germline V gene has CDR1 SGHRS and CDR2 YFSETQ. The CDR3 bases are TGCGCCAGCAGCTTGAGGACAGGGTCGGATACGCAGTATTTT. Translated: CASSLRTGSDTQYF.

This sequence joins TRBV14 and TRBJ1-4, with TRBD1 as a possible D gene (5 bases). This CDR3 spans 15 amino acids. The V and J ends lost 5 bases and 4 bases respectively, with 14 bases between them. CDR1 and CDR2 from the germline V gene are SGHDN and FVKESK. The CDR3 sequence is CASSVHRSHNEKLFF. The CDR3 DNA follows: TGTGCCAGCAGCGTGCACAGGAGCCATAATGAAAAACTGTTTTTT.

This rearrangement joins TRBV9 to TRBJ2-3, with no clear D. The CDR3 runs 14 residues. Trimming stripped 0 bases from V and 2 bases from J, with 7 bases between. CDR1 SGDLS and CDR2 YYNGEE come from the germline V gene. This CDR3 reads CASSVGPYTDTQYF. Here the CDR3 DNA reads TGTGCCAGCAGCGTAGGACCCTACACAGATACGCAGTATTTT. Drawing the rest from reference TRBV9 and TRBJ2-3, the complete variable domain is DSGVTQTPKHLITATGQRVTLRCSPRSGDLSVYWYQQSLDQGLQFLIQYYNGEERAKGNILERFSAQQFPDLHSELNLSSLELGDSALYFCASSVGPYTDTQYFGPGTRLTVL.

This clonotype was detected only a few times. The genes are TRBV7-8 and TRBJ2-1; 9 bases align to TRBD1. The CDR3 length is 14 residues. CDR1 SGHVS and CDR2 FQNEAQ come from the germline V gene. V dropped 5 bases and J dropped 6; count of bases not matched to a gene: 5. CDR3 residues: CASSGDRAVNEQFF. CDR3 nucleotides: TGTGCCAGCAGCGGGGACAGGGCAGTCAATGAGCAGTTCTTC.

This clonotype was counted ten times or more. The chain links TRBV20-1 to TRBJ1-2, with TRBD1 as a possible D gene (5 bases). CDR1 DFQATT and CDR2 SNEGSKA come from the germline V gene (reference sequence). Trimming stripped 5 bases from V and 4 bases from J, with 14 bases between. The CDR3 consists of 13 residues. CDR3 sequence: CSAGHPGLYGYTF. The CDR3 DNA reads as TGCAGTGCTGGCCACCCGGGACTCTATGGCTACACCTTC.

This sequence joins TRBV7-8 and TRBJ2-1; 8 nucleotides match TRBD2. Germline CDR1 is SGHVS and CDR2 is FQNEAQ. The CDR3 runs to 13 residues. V lost 6 bases, J lost 5 bases, and 3 bases stayed unmatched. The CDR3 sequence is CASSGGGHNEQFF. CDR3 nucleotide sequence: TGTGCCAGCAGTGGCGGGGGGCACAATGAGCAGTTCTTC.

The chain is built from TRBV4-1 and TRBJ2-1; 9 bases agree with TRBD1. This CDR3 comprises 16 residues. Germline trimming cut 3 bases from V and 0 bases from J; bases unmatched to any gene: 3. The germline V gene has CDR1 MGHRA and CDR2 YSYEKL. DNA for the CDR3: TGCGCCAGCAGCCAGCAGGACAGGGGCTCCTACAATGAGCAGTTCTTC. It translates to CASSQQDRGSYNEQFF.

Ten or more counts support this clonotype. This chain connects TRBV7-9 to TRBJ2-1, with D uncertain. V was trimmed by 1 base and J by 9 bases, leaving 7 bases between them. This CDR3 region has 12 residues. The germline gives CDR1 SEHNR, CDR2 FQNEAQ (reference sequence). The CDR3 here is CASSLVGAEQFF. Here the CDR3 DNA reads TGTGCCAGCAGCTTAGTCGGCGCTGAGCAGTTCTTC. Complete variable domain (other parts from reference TRBV7-9 and TRBJ2-1): DTGVSQNPRHKITKRGQNVTFRCDPISEHNRLYWYRQTLGQGPEFLTYFQNEAQLEKSRLLSDRFSAERPKGSFSTLEIQRTEQGDSAMYLCASSLVGAEQFFGPGTRLTVL.

This clonotype was seen more than once but under ten times. The CDR3 DNA reads TGTGCCAGCAGCCCCTACGGAGGGGAGTGGGAGCAGTACTTC. Its protein is CASSPYGGEWEQYF. This rearrangement joins TRBV7-9 to TRBJ2-7; perhaps TRBD2 as D (6 bases). The germline gives CDR1 SEHNR, CDR2 FQNEAQ (reference sequence). V shed 5 bases and J shed 7 bases, with 18 bases lying between them. This CDR3 is built from 14 residues.